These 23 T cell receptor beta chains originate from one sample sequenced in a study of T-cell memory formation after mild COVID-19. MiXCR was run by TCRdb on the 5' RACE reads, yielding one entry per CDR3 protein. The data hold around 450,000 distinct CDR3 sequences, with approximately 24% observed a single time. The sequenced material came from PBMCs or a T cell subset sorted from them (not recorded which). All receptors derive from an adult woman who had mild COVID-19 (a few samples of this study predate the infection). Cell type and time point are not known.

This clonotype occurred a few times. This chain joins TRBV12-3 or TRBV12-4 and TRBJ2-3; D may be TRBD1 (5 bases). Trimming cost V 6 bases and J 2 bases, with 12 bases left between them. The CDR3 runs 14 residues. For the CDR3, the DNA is TGTGCCAGCAGCCTCAGGGTCTCCACAGATACGCAGTATTTT. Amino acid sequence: CASSLRVSTDTQYF.

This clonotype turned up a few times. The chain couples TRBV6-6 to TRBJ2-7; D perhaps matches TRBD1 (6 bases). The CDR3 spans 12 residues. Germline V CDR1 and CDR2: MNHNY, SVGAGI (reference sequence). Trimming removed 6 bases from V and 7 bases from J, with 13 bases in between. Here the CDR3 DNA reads TGTGCCAGCAGCTCCATCGACAGGGAGCAGTACTTC. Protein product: CASSSIDREQYF.

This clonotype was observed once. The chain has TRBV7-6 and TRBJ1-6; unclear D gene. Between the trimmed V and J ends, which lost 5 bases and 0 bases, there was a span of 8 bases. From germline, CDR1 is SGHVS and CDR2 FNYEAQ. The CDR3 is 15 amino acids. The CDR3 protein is CASSRRYSYNSPLHF. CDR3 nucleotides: TGTGCCAGCAGCCGGAGGTACTCCTATAATTCACCCCTCCACTTT.

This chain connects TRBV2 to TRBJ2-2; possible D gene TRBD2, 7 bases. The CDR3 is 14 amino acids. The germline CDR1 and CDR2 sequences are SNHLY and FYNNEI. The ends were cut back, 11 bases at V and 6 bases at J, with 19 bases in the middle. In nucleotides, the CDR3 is TGTGCCCTCCCAAGAGGGGGGGGGCCCGGGGAGCTGTTTTTT. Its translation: CALPRGGGPGELFF.

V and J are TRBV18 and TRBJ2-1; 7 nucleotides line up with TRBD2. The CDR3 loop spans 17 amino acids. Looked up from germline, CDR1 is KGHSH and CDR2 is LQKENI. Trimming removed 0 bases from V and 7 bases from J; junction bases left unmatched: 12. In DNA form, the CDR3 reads TGTGCCAGCTCACCACCTGGCCTAGCGGAGGCCTGGAATGAGCAGTTCTTC. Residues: CASSPPGLAEAWNEQFF. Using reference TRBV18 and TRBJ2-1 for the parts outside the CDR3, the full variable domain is NAGVMQNPRHLVRRRGQEARLRCSPMKGHSHVYWYRQLPEEGLKFMVYLQKENIIDESGMPKERFSAEFPKEGPSILRIQQVVRGDSAAYFCASSPPGLAEAWNEQFFGPGTRLTVL.

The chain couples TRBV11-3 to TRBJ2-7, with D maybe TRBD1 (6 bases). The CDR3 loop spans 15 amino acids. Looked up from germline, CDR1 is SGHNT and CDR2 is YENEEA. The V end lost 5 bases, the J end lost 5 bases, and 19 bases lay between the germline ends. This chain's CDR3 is CASSPQDSRMDEQYF. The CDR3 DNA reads TGTGCCAGCAGCCCCCAGGACAGTAGAATGGACGAGCAGTACTTC.

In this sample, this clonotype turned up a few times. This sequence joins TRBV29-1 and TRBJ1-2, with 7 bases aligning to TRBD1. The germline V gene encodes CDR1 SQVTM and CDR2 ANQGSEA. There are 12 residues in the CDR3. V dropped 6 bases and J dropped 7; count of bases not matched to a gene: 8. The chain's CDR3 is CSVDDRESGYTF. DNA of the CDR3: TGCAGCGTGGATGACAGGGAGAGTGGCTACACCTTC.

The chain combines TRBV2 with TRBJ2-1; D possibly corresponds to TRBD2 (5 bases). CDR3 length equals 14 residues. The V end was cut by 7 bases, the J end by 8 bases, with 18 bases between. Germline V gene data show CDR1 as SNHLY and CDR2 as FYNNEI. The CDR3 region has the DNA TGTGCCAGCACCCTGAAGGAAGACGGGGATGAGCAGTTCTTC. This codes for CASTLKEDGDEQFF.

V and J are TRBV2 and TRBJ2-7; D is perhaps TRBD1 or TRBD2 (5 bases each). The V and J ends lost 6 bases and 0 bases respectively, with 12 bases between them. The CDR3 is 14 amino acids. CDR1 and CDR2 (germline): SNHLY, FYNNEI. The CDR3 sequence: CASRTGQRSYEQYF. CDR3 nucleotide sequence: TGTGCCAGCAGGACGGGGCAGCGCTCCTACGAGCAGTACTTC.

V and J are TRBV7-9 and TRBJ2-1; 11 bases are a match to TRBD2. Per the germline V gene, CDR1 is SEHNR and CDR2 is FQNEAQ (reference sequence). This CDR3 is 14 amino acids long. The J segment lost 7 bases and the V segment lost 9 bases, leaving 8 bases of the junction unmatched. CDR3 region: CASTVSGRANEQFF. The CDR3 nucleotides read TGTGCCAGTACAGTTAGCGGGAGGGCGAATGAGCAGTTCTTC.

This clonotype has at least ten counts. The CDR3 is CASSRTTGAPEGKLFF. CDR3 nucleotides: TGTGCCAGCAGCCGCACCACCGGGGCCCCGGAGGGGAAACTGTTTTTT. This chain connects TRBV7-2 to TRBJ1-4, with D possibly TRBD1 on 5 matching bases. The CDR3 has 16 amino acids. Between the trimmed V and J ends, which lost 5 bases and 11 bases, there was a span of 24 bases. In germline, CDR1 is SGHTA, CDR2 FQGNSA.

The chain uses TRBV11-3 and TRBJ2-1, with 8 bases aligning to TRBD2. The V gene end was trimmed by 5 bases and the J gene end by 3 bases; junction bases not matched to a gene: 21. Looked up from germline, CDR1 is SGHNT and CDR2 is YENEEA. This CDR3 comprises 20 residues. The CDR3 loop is CASSRNSLRGREVRYNEQFF. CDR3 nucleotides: TGTGCCAGCAGCCGGAACAGCCTTCGGGGGCGGGAGGTGCGCTACAATGAGCAGTTCTTC.

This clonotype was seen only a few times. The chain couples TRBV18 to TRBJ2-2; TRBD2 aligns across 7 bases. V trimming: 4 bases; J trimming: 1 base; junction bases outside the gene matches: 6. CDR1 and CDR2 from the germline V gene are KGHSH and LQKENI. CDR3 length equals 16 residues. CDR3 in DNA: TGTGCCAGCTCACTGTGGCTAGCGGAGAACACCGGGGAGCTGTTTTTT. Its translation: CASSLWLAENTGELFF.

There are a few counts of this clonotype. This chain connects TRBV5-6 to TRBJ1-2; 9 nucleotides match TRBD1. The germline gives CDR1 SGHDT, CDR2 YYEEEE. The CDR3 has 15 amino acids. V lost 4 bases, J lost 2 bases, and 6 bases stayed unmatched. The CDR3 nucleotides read TGTGCCAGCAGCACAAGGACAGGGGTGAACTATGGCTACACCTTC. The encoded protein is CASSTRTGVNYGYTF.

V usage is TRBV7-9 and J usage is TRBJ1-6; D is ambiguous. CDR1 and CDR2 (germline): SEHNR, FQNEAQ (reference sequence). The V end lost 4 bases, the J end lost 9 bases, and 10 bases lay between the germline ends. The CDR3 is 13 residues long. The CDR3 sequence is CASSSSILSPLHF. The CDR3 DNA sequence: TGTGCCAGCAGCTCATCGATCCTTTCACCCCTCCACTTT. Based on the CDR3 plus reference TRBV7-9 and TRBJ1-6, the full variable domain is DTGVSQNPRHKITKRGQNVTFRCDPISEHNRLYWYRQTLGQGPEFLTYFQNEAQLEKSRLLSDRFSAERPKGSFSTLEIQRTEQGDSAMYLCASSSSILSPLHFGNGTRLTVT.

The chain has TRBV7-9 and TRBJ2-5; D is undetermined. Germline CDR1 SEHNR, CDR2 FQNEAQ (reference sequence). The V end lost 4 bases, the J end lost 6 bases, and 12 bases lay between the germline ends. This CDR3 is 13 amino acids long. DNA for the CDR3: TGTGCCAGCAGCTCCCCCGGAATGAAGACCCAGTACTTC. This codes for CASSSPGMKTQYF.

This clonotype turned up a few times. CDR3 in amino acids: CASSLEAEATDTQYF. CDR3 nucleotides: TGTGCCAGCAGCTTGGAAGCGGAGGCCACAGATACGCAGTATTTT. This rearrangement joins TRBV5-4 to TRBJ2-3, with D perhaps matching TRBD2 (5 bases). Germline CDR1 reads SGHNT; CDR2 reads YYREEE (reference sequence). This CDR3 region has 15 residues. Trimming shortened V by 0 bases and J by 2 bases, and 10 bases separated the two germline ends.

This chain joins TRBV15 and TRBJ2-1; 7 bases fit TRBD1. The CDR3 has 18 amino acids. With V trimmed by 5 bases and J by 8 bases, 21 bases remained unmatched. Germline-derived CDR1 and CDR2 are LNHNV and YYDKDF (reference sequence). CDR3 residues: CATSGLSVYRGRVDEQFF. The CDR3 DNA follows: TGTGCCACCAGCGGCCTGTCGGTGTATAGGGGGCGGGTGGATGAGCAGTTCTTC.

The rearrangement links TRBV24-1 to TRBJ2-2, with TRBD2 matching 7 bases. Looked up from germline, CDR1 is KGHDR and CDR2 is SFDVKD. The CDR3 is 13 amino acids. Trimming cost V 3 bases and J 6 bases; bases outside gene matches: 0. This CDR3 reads CATSDRGAGELFF. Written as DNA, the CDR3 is TGTGCCACCAGTGATCGGGGGGCCGGGGAGCTGTTTTTT.

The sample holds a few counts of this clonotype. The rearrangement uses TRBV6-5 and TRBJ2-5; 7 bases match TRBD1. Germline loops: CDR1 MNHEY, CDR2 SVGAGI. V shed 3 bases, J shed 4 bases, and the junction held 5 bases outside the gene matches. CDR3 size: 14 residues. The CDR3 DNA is TGTGCCAGCAGTTATACAGGGGTCGGAGAGACCCAGTACTTC. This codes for CASSYTGVGETQYF.

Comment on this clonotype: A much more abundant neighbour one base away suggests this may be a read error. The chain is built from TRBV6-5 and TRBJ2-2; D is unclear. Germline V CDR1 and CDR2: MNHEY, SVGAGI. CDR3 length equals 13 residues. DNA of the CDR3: TGTGCCAGCAGTTACTCGAACTCCGGGGAGCTGTTTTTT. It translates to CASSYSNSGELFF.

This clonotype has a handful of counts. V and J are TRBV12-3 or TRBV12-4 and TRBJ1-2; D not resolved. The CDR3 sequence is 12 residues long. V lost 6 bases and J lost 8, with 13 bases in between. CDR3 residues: CASRASLLGYTF. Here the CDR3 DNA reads TGTGCCAGCAGGGCCTCGTTACTAGGCTACACCTTC.

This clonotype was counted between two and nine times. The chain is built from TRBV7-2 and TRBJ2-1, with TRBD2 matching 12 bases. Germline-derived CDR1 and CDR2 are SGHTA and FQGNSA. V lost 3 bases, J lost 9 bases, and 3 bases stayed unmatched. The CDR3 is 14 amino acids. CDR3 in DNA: TGTGCCAGCAGCTTTACTAGCGGGAGGCGTGAGCAGTTCTTC. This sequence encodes CASSFTSGRREQFF.